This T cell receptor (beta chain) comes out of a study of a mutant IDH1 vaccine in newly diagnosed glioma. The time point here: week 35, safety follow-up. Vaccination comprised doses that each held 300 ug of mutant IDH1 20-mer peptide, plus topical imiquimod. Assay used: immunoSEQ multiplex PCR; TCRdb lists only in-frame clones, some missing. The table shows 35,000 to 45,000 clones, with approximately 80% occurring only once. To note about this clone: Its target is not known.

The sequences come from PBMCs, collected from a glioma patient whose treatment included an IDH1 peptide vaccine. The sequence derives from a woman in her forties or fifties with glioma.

CDR3 nucleotide sequence: TGTGCCAGCAGCTTAAACGGGGGTCCCGGGGAGCTGTTTTTT. It specifies CASSLNGGPGELFF. The rearrangement links TRBV7-6 to TRBJ2-2; TRBD2 might be the D (6 bases). The germline V gene encodes CDR1 SGHVS and CDR2 FNYEAQ. Trimming removed 2 bases at V and 6 bases at J, with 10 bases between. The CDR3 has 14 residues. The whole variable domain, filled in from reference TRBV7-6 and TRBJ2-2, reads GAGVSQSPRYKVTKRGQDVALRCDPISGHVSLYWYRQALGQGPEFLTYFNYEAQQDKSGLPNDRFSAERPEGSISTLTIQRTEQRDSAMYRCASSLNGGPGELFFGEGSRLTVL.